These T cell receptor beta chains were read from a single sample in a study of Graves' ophthalmopathy and Graves' hyperthyroidism. TCRdb processed the multiplex PCR reads anew with MiXCR; each CDR3 protein has one entry. This table holds around 1.1 million distinct CDR3 sequences, less than 45% found once. The source material was peripheral blood or thyroid tissue (not recorded which). Source of these receptors: an adult man with Graves' hyperthyroidism. The CDR3 runs from the conserved cysteine through the conserved F or W. Fields, in order: D gene, V gene, clone size, J gene, CDR3 protein, CDR3 DNA. A D gene is named only where the DNA matches it firmly. Clone size, where shown, is once, few, many, or a class for clones that have expanded.

TRBD1	TRBV6-5	many	TRBJ2-7	CASSYGTATYEQYF	TGTGCCAGCAGTTATGGGACAGCAACCTACGAGCAGTACTTC
-	TRBV12-3/TRBV12-4	-	TRBJ2-7	CASSLEGLKDGSYEQYF	TGTGCCAGCAGTTTAGAGGGTCTAAAGGATGGGTCATACGAGCAGTACTTC
TRBD1	TRBV19	-	TRBJ1-6	CASSAGTGAGSPLHF	TGTGCCAGTAGTGCCGGGACAGGAGCTGGTTCACCCCTCCACTTT
-	TRBV14	-	TRBJ2-7	CASSQETGDSYEQYF	TGTGCCAGCAGCCAAGAGACCGGGGACTCCTACGAGCAGTACTTC
TRBD1	TRBV15	many	TRBJ1-6	CATSKGPQGRDSPLHF	TGTGCCACCAGCAAAGGCCCACAGGGGCGGGATTCACCCCTCCACTTT
TRBD2	TRBV29-1	few	TRBJ2-3	CSVERPRAGGPSDTQYF	TGCAGCGTTGAACGCCCGCGGGCGGGAGGGCCTTCAGATACGCAGTATTTT
-	TRBV19	many	TRBJ1-5	CASSIPGGNQPQHF	TGTGCCAGTAGTATCCCCGGGGGCAATCAGCCCCAGCATTTT
TRBD1	TRBV24-1	-	TRBJ1-5	CATSDPGTEQETQHF	TGTGCCACCAGTGATCCCGGGACAGAACAAGAGACCCAGCATTTT
-	TRBV7-2	-	TRBJ1-1	CASSLALRGPANTEAFF	TGTGCCAGCAGCTTAGCTCTTAGGGGACCAGCAAACACTGAAGCTTTCTTT
TRBD1	TRBV19	many	TRBJ1-1	CASNDRGNTEAFF	TGTGCCAGTAATGACAGGGGGAACACTGAAGCTTTCTTT
TRBD1	TRBV5-4	few	TRBJ1-2	CASSSGQGVVYGYTF	TGTGCCAGCAGCTCAGGACAGGGGGTGGTGTATGGCTACACCTTC
TRBD1	TRBV30	-	TRBJ2-7	CAWRAGTGFHEQYF	TGTGCCTGGAGAGCCGGGACAGGGTTCCACGAGCAGTACTTC
-	TRBV20-1	many	TRBJ1-2	CSAEPDGVIGYTF	TGCAGTGCAGAACCGGATGGGGTGATCGGCTACACCTTC
-	TRBV2	-	TRBJ1-4	CASDRGSKEKLFF	TGTGCCAGCGATCGGGGGAGCAAGGAAAAACTGTTTTTT
-	TRBV7-9	-	TRBJ2-5	CASSVGTLETQYF	TGTGCCAGCAGCGTTGGGACACTAGAGACCCAGTACTTC